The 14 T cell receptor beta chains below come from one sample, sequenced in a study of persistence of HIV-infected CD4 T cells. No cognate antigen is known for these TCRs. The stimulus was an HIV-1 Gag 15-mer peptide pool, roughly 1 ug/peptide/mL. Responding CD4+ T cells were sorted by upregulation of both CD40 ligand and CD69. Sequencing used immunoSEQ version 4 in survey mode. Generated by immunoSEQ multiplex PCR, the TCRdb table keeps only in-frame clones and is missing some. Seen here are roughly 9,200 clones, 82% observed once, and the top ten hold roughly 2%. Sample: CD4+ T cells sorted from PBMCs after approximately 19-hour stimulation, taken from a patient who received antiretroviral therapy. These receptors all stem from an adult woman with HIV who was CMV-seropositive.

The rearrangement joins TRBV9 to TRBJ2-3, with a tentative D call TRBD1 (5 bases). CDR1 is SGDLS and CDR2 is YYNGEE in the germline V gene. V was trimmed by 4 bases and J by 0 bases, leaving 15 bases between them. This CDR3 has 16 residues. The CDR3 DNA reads TGTGCCAGCAGCTTTGGGTCCGGACAAAGCACAGATACGCAGTATTTT. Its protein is CASSFGSGQSTDTQYF. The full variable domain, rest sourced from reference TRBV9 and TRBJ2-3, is DSGVTQTPKHLITATGQRVTLRCSPRSGDLSVYWYQQSLDQGLQFLIQYYNGEERAKGNILERFSAQQFPDLHSELNLSSLELGDSALYFCASSFGSGQSTDTQYFGPGTRLTVL.

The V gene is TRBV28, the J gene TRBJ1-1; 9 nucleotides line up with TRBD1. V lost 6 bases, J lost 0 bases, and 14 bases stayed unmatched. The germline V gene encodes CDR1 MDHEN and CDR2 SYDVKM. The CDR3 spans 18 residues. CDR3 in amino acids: CASSQGQGWYSVNTEAFF. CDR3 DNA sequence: TGTGCCAGCAGCCAAGGACAGGGGTGGTATAGTGTGAACACTGAAGCTTTCTTT.

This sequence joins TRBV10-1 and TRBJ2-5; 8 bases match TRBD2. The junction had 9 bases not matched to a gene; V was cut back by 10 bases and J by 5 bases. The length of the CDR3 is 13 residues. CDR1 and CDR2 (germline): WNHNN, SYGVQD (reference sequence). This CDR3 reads CATLTGGRETQYF. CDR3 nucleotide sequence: TGCGCCACTTTAACGGGGGGGCGTGAGACCCAGTACTTC.

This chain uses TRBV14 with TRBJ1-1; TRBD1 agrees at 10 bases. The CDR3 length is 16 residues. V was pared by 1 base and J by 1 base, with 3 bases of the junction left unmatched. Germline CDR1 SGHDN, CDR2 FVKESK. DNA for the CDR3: TGTGCCAGCAGCCAAGTTGGGGACAGGGGGAACACTGAAGCTTTCTTT. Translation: CASSQVGDRGNTEAFF.

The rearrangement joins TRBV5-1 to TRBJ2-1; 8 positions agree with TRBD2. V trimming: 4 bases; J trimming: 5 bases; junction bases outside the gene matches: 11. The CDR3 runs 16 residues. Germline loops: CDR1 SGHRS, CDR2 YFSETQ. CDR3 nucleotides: TGCGCCAGCAGCGCGAGCTGGACTAGCTCAAACAATGAGCAGTTCTTC. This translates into CASSASWTSSNNEQFF. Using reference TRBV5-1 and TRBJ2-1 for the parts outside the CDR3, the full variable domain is KAGVTQTPRYLIKTRGQQVTLSCSPISGHRSVSWYQQTPGQGLQFLFEYFSETQRNKGNFPGRFSGRQFSNSRSEMNVSTLELGDSALYLCASSASWTSSNNEQFFGPGTRLTVL.

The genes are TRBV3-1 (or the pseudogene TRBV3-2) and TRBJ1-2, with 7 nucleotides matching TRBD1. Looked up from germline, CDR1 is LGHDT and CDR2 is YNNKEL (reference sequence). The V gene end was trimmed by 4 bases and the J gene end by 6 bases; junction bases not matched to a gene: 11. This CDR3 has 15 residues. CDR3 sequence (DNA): TGTGCCAGCAGCCCCACGTCGACAGGGCAGAATGGCTACACCTTC. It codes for CASSPTSTGQNGYTF.

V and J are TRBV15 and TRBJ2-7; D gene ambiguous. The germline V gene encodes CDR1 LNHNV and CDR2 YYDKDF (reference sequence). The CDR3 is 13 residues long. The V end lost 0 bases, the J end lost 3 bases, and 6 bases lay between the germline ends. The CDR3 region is CATSRDRNYEQYF. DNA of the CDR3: TGTGCCACCAGCAGAGATCGGAACTACGAGCAGTACTTC. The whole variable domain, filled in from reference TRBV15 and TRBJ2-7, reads DAMVIQNPRYQVTQFGKPVTLSCSQTLNHNVMYWYQQKSSQAPKLLFHYYDKDFNNEADTPDNFQSRRPNTSFCFLDIRSPGLGDTAMYLCATSRDRNYEQYFGPGTRLTVT.

CDR3 DNA sequence: TGTGCCAGCCTCCTGGGAAGGACCGTGGGGTATGGCTACACCTTC. Translating it yields CASLLGRTVGYGYTF. The genes are TRBV2 and TRBJ1-2; D unclear. The ends were cut back, 8 bases at V and 5 bases at J, with 21 bases in the middle. There are 15 residues in the CDR3. The germline V gene encodes CDR1 SNHLY and CDR2 FYNNEI.

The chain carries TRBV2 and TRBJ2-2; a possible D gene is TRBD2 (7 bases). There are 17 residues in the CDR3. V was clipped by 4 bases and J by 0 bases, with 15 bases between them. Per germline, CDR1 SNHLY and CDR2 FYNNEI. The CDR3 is CASSVGGGTANTGELFF. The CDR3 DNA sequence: TGTGCCAGCAGTGTAGGGGGGGGCACCGCGAACACCGGGGAGCTGTTTTTT. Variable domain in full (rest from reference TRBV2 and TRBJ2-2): EPEVTQTPSHQVTQMGQEVILRCVPISNHLYFYWYRQILGQKVEFLVSFYNNEISEKSEIFDDQFSVERPDGSNFTLKIRSTKLEDSAMYFCASSVGGGTANTGELFFGEGSRLTVL.

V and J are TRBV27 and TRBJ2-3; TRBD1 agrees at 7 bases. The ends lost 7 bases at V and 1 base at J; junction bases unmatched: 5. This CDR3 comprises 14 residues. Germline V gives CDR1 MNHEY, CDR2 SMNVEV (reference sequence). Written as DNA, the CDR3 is TGTGCCAGCAAAACAGGGGTAGGCACAGATACGCAGTATTTT. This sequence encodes CASKTGVGTDTQYF.

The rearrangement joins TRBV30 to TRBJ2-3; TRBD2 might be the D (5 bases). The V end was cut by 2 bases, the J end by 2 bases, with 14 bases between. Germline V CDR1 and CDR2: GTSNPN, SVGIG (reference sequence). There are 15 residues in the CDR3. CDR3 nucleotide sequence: TGTGCCTGGAGTACTTCTAGCAGTCTCACAGATACGCAGTATTTT. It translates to CAWSTSSSLTDTQYF. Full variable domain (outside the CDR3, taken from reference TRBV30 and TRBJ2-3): SQTIHQWPATLVQPVGSPLSLECTVEGTSNPNLYWYRQAAGRGLQLLFYSVGIGQISSEVPQNLSASRPQDRQFILSSKKLLLSDSGFYLCAWSTSSSLTDTQYFGPGTRLTVL.

Written as DNA, the CDR3 is TGTGCCAGCAGTTTTGGGTCAGGGTGGGACTACGAGCAGTACTTC. It translates to CASSFGSGWDYEQYF. The rearrangement uses TRBV28 and TRBJ2-7, with TRBD1 as a possible D gene (5 bases). Germline V gene lookup returns CDR1 MDHEN and CDR2 SYDVKM. Deletions cut 3 bases from V and 3 bases from J, with 15 bases between. This CDR3 contains 15 residues.

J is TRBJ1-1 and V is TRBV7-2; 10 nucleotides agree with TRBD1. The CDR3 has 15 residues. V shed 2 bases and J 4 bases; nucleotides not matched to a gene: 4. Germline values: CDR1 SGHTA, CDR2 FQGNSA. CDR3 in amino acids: CASSLLGQGLTEAFF. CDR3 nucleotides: TGTGCCAGCAGCTTACTGGGACAGGGGCTCACTGAAGCTTTCTTT.

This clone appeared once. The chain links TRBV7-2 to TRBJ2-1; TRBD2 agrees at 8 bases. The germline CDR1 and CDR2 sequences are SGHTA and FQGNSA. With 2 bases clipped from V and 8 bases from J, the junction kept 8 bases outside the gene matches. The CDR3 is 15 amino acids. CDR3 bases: TGTGCCAGCAGCTTAAATCGGGGGGGTGCGCATGAGCAGTTCTTC. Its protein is CASSLNRGGAHEQFF.